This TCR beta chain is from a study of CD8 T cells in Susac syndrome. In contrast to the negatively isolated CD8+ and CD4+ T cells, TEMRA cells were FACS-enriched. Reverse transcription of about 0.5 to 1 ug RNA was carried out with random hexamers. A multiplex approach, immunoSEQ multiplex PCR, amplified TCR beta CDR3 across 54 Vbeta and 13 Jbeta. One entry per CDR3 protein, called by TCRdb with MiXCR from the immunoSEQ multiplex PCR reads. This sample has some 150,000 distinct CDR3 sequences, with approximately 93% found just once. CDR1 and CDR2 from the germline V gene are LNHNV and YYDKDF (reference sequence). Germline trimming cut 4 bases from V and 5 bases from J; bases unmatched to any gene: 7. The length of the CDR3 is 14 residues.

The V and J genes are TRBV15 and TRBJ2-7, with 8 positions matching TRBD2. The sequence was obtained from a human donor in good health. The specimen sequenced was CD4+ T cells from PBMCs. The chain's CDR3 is CATSKDRLANEQYF. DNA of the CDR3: TGTGCCACCAGCAAAGACCGACTAGCGAACGAGCAGTACTTC. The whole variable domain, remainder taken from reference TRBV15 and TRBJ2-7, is DAMVIQNPRYQVTQFGKPVTLSCSQTLNHNVMYWYQQKSSQAPKLLFHYYDKDFNNEADTPDNFQSRRPNTSFCFLDIRSPGLGDTAMYLCATSKDRLANEQYFGPGTRLTVT.